This T cell receptor beta chain is from a study of Graves' ophthalmopathy and Graves' hyperthyroidism (dated by TCRdb to between 2017 and 2018). Study-level background: Peripheral blood samples were taken at the time of initial diagnosis, before any treatment was given. For independent validation, a separate cohort was made up of 18 to 20 hyperthyroidism patients plus 17 patients who later progressed from hyperthyroidism to ophthalmopathy. In total, 135 blood samples were TCR-sequenced: 40 to 45 ophthalmopathy, 75 hyperthyroidism and some 17 hyperthyroidism-to-ophthalmopathy patients. The approximately 100 discovery patients were randomly divided into training and test sets at a 7:3 ratio. The study used signatures of the TCR beta repertoire to tell Graves' ophthalmopathy apart from Graves' hyperthyroidism and to predict which patients would progress to ophthalmopathy. In six hyperthyroidism patients, T-cell repertoires of thyroid tissue and blood were compared. To explore V-J signatures that distinguish ophthalmopathy from hyperthyroidism, a discovery set of more than 90 patients was enrolled, made up of some 41 with ophthalmopathy and roughly 57 with stable hyperthyroidism. Following sampling, methimazole starting at 30 mg daily was administered to hyperthyroidism patients, and high-dose intravenous methylprednisolone was administered to ophthalmopathy patients.

For repertoire sequencing, the TCR beta CDR3 regions were amplified from RNA transcripts. HTBI primers and the Qiagen OneStep RT-PCR kit were used in a first-round RT-PCR, which was followed by a second-round multiplex PCR, size selection and purification. The libraries underwent paired-end sequencing with 100 bp reads on an Illumina HiSeq2000. As for the original processing: SOAPnuke was used to process the reads, removing any read that contained adapters or uncalled bases, had a mean Phred below 15, or lacked an exact match to the constant primer or identifier. High-quality paired reads were merged with COPE v1.2.5. Each unique nucleotide sequence was treated as a clonotype, and MiTCR v1.1 was used to align the clonotypes to the IMGT TRB V, D and J references. The analysis was limited to V-J combinations with a frequency above 0.0001, which together covered over 99% of the repertoires. A TCR clonal expansion and chaos score per V-J combination was defined as the ratio of F50 clonal expansion to chaos observed in the TCRdist matrix. Welch's t-statistics and random forest were used to reduce the features to about a dozen V-J combinations, which were then used as input to a naive Bayes classifier. The similarity between thyroid and blood repertoires was quantified using the Morisita-Horn index. TCRdb reran the public reads through fastp at Q25 and MiXCR, keeping productive beta chains. Rows are unified per CDR3 protein, each entry keeping the most common DNA and genes. These V and J calls originate from TCRdb's pipeline instead of the authors' own analysis. Across this sample there are roughly 400,000 distinct CDR3 sequences, with about 16% seen only once. The leading ten clones occupy around 1.4% of the sample.

General findings and caveats noted by the study authors: In validation, the model predicted ophthalmopathy progression with over 60% sensitivity and roughly 72% specificity; roughly 12 predicted patients were CT-confirmed with GO in a median of approximately 6.5 months. Sample size was not predetermined statistically, and investigators were not blinded to group allocation. In cross-validation, the 13-signature model distinguished ophthalmopathy from stable hyperthyroidism with around 86% sensitivity and roughly 81% specificity, while in the test set the corresponding values were 80% and 75%. Most expanded thyroid clonotypes with a frequency above 0.001 also appeared in blood, which suggests that blood repertoires may reflect the immune response in the thyroid.

The germline V and J ends show losses of 0 bases and 6 bases respectively, and no gene match explains 2 bases of the junction. From cysteine to phenylalanine, the CDR3 is 13 amino acids long. The kept DNA is CDR3 alone, 39 bases in frame from the first base. CDR1 and CDR2, looked up from the germline V gene, are SGHNT and YENEEA. The sample holds many counts of this clonotype. Its antigen remains undetermined. Qualities for individual bases were not recorded, and no much larger clone is one base off. Ophthalmopathy patients had moderately to severely active disease, Clinical Activity Score of at least 3, NOSPECS grade of at least 4, and disease duration under 3 months. Anyone with other autoimmune diseases, uncontrolled infections, pregnancy or lactation was excluded from the study. Clinical symptoms, serum thyroxine, TRAb, thyroid ultrasound and orbital computed tomography formed the basis of the diagnosis. Ficoll-Paque density gradient centrifugation was used to isolate PBMCs from 8 to 10 ml of fresh peripheral blood. Total RNA was extracted with Trizol reagent and quality-checked on an Agilent 2100 Bioanalyzer.

The rearranged chain carries TRBV11-3 and TRBJ2-7; 7 central nucleotides agree with TRBD2. The receptor was derived from a woman younger than 35 with Graves' ophthalmopathy. Donor details come from another sample of the same person, matched by shared clones. Sequencing was done on a sample of peripheral blood. Read as DNA, the sequence is TGTGCCAGCAGCTTAGAAGCGGGACGCGAGCAGTACTTC. Protein translation: CASSLEAGREQYF.